This T cell receptor (beta chain) is from a study of blood T cell repertoires in COVID-19. Study details: PBMCs, B-cell-depleted T cells, or T cells were the source of the cDNA or gDNA that made up the material.

Some clones are missing from TCRdb's copy, which holds only in-frame ones; the method was immunoSEQ multiplex PCR. The sample lists nearly 70,000 clones; 90% to 95% were seen once. The germline V gene encodes CDR1 SQVTM and CDR2 ANQGSEA. The CDR3 loop spans 13 amino acids. The trim removed 6 bases at V and 3 bases at J, leaving 7 bases unmatched. The chain links TRBV29-1 to TRBJ1-1, with TRBD1 matching over 7 bases. The sequence derives from a man aged 40-50 years with COVID-19, enrolled during active disease. The source material was peripheral blood. This CDR3 is CSVDRQGDTEAFF. In DNA, the CDR3 is TGCAGCGTCGACCGACAGGGAGACACTGAAGCTTTCTTT.